These T cell receptor beta chains were read from a single sample in a study of post-analysis software for immune sequencing data. TCRdb processed the PCR reads anew with MiXCR; each CDR3 protein has one entry. Of under 200,000 distinct CDR3 sequences listed, 35% to 40% are singletons. Specimen: blood, collected after autologous hematopoietic stem cell transplantation. These TCRs come from a girl aged 10 to 17 with multiple sclerosis. Both conserved end residues are part of each CDR3. A D gene is named only where the DNA matches it firmly. A row's size may be missing; if present it is once, few, many or a size class.

abundance	v_gene	j_gene	d_gene	CDR3aa	CDR3nt
NA	TRBV20-1	TRBJ2-1	NA	CSVPIDGAGAYNEQFF	TGCAGTGTCCCCATCGATGGGGCCGGGGCCTACAATGAGCAGTTCTTC
few	TRBV27	TRBJ2-4	NA	CASSLSGGMDIQYF	TGTGCCAGCAGTTTATCAGGGGGGATGGACATTCAGTACTTC
once	TRBV2	TRBJ2-7	TRBD1	CASWTGLGYEQYF	TGTGCCAGTTGGACAGGCCTGGGCTACGAGCAGTACTTC
NA	TRBV4-2	TRBJ2-7	TRBD1	CASSHSRDSYEQYF	TGTGCCAGCAGCCATAGCCGGGACAGCTACGAGCAGTACTTC
few	TRBV12-3/TRBV12-4	TRBJ2-1	NA	CASSRGIPIYNEQFF	TGTGCCAGCAGCCGCGGGATCCCCATCTACAATGAGCAGTTCTTC
NA	TRBV15	TRBJ2-4	TRBD1	CATGQGLAKNIQYF	TGTGCCACAGGACAGGGTCTAGCCAAAAACATTCAGTACTTC
NA	TRBV24-1	TRBJ2-3	NA	CATSEHRERTDTQYF	TGTGCCACCAGTGAGCACAGGGAGAGAACAGATACGCAGTATTTT
once	TRBV20-1	TRBJ2-7	TRBD2	CSARDRDSGWLMYGEQYF	TGCAGTGCTAGAGATCGTGATAGCGGGTGGCTCATGTATGGTGAGCAGTACTTC
NA	TRBV20-1	TRBJ2-3	TRBD2	CSAVPSGRAGESQYF	TGCAGTGCTGTTCCAAGCGGGAGGGCCGGCGAATCGCAGTATTTT
NA	TRBV28	TRBJ2-3	TRBD1	CASNLQGAGDTQYF	TGTGCCAGCAATTTACAGGGGGCAGGAGATACGCAGTATTTT
NA	TRBV27	TRBJ1-1	NA	CASSLVFGGGPGTEAFF	TGTGCCAGCAGTTTAGTATTTGGCGGGGGGCCCGGCACTGAAGCTTTCTTT
many	TRBV7-3	TRBJ2-1	NA	CASSPLGGEGVQFF	TGTGCCAGCAGCCCCCTCGGGGGAGAAGGAGTGCAGTTCTTC
NA	TRBV5-1	TRBJ2-7	NA	CASSLWSRQGEQYF	TGCGCCAGCAGCTTGTGGAGCCGCCAAGGCGAGCAGTACTTC
NA	TRBV6-2/TRBV6-3	TRBJ2-1	NA	CASSYTGRGNHYNEQFF	TGTGCCAGCAGCTACACGGGGCGAGGTAACCATTACAATGAGCAGTTCTTC
NA	TRBV10-3	TRBJ1-2	NA	CAISGQPQEYGGYTF	TGTGCCATCAGTGGACAACCCCAGGAGTACGGTGGCTACACCTTC
NA	TRBV4-2	TRBJ2-2	TRBD2	CASSSGEAGGQTGELFF	TGTGCCAGCAGCTCCGGGGAAGCGGGAGGACAAACCGGGGAGCTGTTTTTT
few	TRBV25-1	TRBJ1-5	NA	CASSEWGDSNQPQHF	TGTGCCAGCAGTGAATGGGGGGATAGCAATCAGCCCCAGCATTTT
few	TRBV7-7	TRBJ2-7	NA	CASSSRVRAYEQYF	TGTGCTAGCAGCTCTAGAGTCAGAGCCTACGAGCAGTACTTC
NA	TRBV5-1	TRBJ2-3	NA	CASSLPSSTDTQYF	TGCGCCAGCAGCTTACCATCCAGCACAGATACGCAGTATTTT
few	TRBV7-9	TRBJ2-4	TRBD2	CASSFGGNRWDIQYF	TGTGCCAGCAGCTTCGGGGGGAACAGGTGGGACATTCAGTACTTC
few	TRBV28	TRBJ2-5	NA	CASSHNALTAGGQYF	TGTGCCAGCAGCCACAATGCGTTGACAGCGGGTGGGCAGTACTTC
NA	TRBV20-1	TRBJ2-7	NA	CSADERARNYEQYF	TGCAGTGCTGACGAGCGGGCGAGGAACTACGAGCAGTACTTC
NA	TRBV12-3/TRBV12-4	TRBJ2-3	TRBD1	CASRMTGMGTDTQYF	TGTGCCAGCAGGATGACAGGGATGGGCACAGATACGCAGTATTTT
NA	TRBV3-1	TRBJ2-1	NA	CASSTRRNEQFF	TGTGCCAGCAGCACTCGACGGAATGAGCAGTTCTTC
few	TRBV20-1	TRBJ2-3	NA	CSAGGGSNFADTQYF	TGCAGTGCAGGGGGGGGTTCGAATTTTGCAGATACGCAGTATTTT
NA	TRBV28	TRBJ1-2	TRBD1	CASRGQVYGYTF	TGTGCCAGCAGAGGACAGGTCTATGGCTACACCTTC
NA	TRBV4-1	TRBJ2-5	NA	CASSQDGTGIRETQYF	TGCGCCAGCAGCCAAGATGGAACTGGCATTAGAGAGACCCAGTACTTC
NA	TRBV30	TRBJ2-5	TRBD2	CACSTSGQETQYF	TGTGCCTGCTCGACTAGCGGGCAAGAGACCCAGTACTTC
few	TRBV20-1	TRBJ2-3	NA	CSASHGGLDTQYF	TGCAGTGCTTCGCATGGGGGACTCGATACGCAGTATTTT
NA	TRBV11-3	TRBJ2-3	TRBD1	CASSLRTGPDTQYF	TGTGCCAGCAGCTTACGGACAGGTCCAGATACGCAGTATTTT
NA	TRBV25-1	TRBJ1-5	NA	CASSEDRGGNQPQHF	TGTGCCAGCAGTGAAGATCGGGGGGGCAATCAGCCCCAGCATTTT
NA	TRBV9	TRBJ2-1	TRBD2	CASSPRGLAVSYNEQFF	TGTGCCAGCAGCCCCCGGGGACTAGCGGTGTCGTACAATGAGCAGTTCTTC
NA	TRBV5-1	TRBJ2-5	TRBD1	CASSSGQAQETQYF	TGCGCCAGCAGCTCTGGACAGGCACAAGAGACCCAGTACTTC
NA	TRBV24-1	TRBJ1-2	NA	CAARESEAYGYTF	TGTGCCGCCCGGGAATCGGAGGCCTATGGCTACACCTTC
NA	TRBV5-1	TRBJ2-6	TRBD2	CASSSGGLPTGANVLTF	TGCGCCAGCAGCTCGGGGGGACTACCGACAGGGGCCAACGTCCTGACTTTC